Sequencing of this T cell receptor beta chain was carried out in a study of PD-1 blockade in mismatch repair-deficient tumors (dated by TCRdb to between 2016 and 2019). Broadly, across the study: Between September 2013 and September 2016, the trial enrolled over 80 consecutive patients with 12 mismatch repair-deficient cancer types, every one of whom had been previously treated and was progressing. Tumor-associated T cell clones were tracked in the peripheral blood of patients responding to PD-1 blockade by deep sequencing of TCR CDR3 regions. Summary of the overall study and its limitations: Clones residing in the tumor, which were often undetectable in blood before treatment, expanded quickly after pembrolizumab and then contracted, generally before radiologic responses.

Libraries were made using the immunoSEQ multiplex PCR assay. TCRdb provides this immuneACCESS table in a form limited to in-frame rearrangements. Some clones are lacking; in checked studies, under half of them reflect an unresolved V gene, and why the rest are absent is not known. For this sample the table gives around 68,000 clones, of which about 78% were detected only once. The ten largest clones take up 4.5% to 6.5% of the sample. Turning to this clone: The antigen it recognizes is unknown. Base qualities are not at hand, and no much larger clone is one base apart.

In the germline V gene, CDR1 corresponds to SGHDN and CDR2 to FVKESK. The CDR3 runs 16 amino acids, cysteine and phenylalanine included. Kept here is only the CDR3 DNA, which spans 48 bases and is read in frame from base 1. V loses 2 bases, J loses 3 bases, and the germline ends lie 13 bases apart. For each enrolled patient, mismatch repair deficiency was established using either polymerase chain reaction or immunohistochemistry. TCR sequencing was performed for a few patients who responded to pembrolizumab therapy. The phase II trial prospectively evaluated PD-1 blockade with pembrolizumab in advanced mismatch repair-deficient cancers, independent of tissue of origin. Peripheral blood T cell samples were collected serially, before PD-1 blockade began and at several time points afterward. Blood sampling time points were reported as weeks after the first dose of pembrolizumab.

The chain is encoded by TRBV14 joined to TRBJ2-2; a tentative D call is TRBD2 (5 bases match). This clonotype was sampled from an adult with mismatch repair-deficient cancer. The sample in question was peripheral blood, obtained 2 weeks after starting pembrolizumab. This receptor carries the CDR3 CASSQFIQDYTGELFF. The nucleotides read TGTGCCAGCAGCCAATTCATCCAGGACTACACCGGGGAGCTGTTTTTT. Outside the CDR3, residues come from the reference TRBV14 and TRBJ2-2 proteins, so the full variable domain is: EAGVTQFPSHSVIEKGQTVTLRCDPISGHDNLYWYRRVMGKEIKFLLHFVKESKQDESGMPNNRFLAERTGGTYSTLKVQPAELEDSGVYFCASSQFIQDYTGELFFGEGSRLTVL.